This TCR beta chain was profiled in a study of T cell repertoires in ileal Crohn's disease. Study in general: Operated complications were stricturing disease (roughly 60%) and penetrating disease (approximately 39%).

Time point meaning: neoterminal ileum biopsy at postoperative endoscopy, about 6 months after surgery. Only in-frame clones appear in the TCRdb table, and some are missing; sequencing was by immunoSEQ multiplex PCR. This sample has about 60,000 clones, with about 89% found just once. This TCR derives from an adult with Crohn's disease. Sequenced material: ileal tissue.

This CDR3 is CASSTSRDTEAFF. CDR3 nucleotides: TGTGCCAGCAGCACGAGCCGGGACACTGAAGCTTTCTTT. The chain has TRBV7-2 and TRBJ1-1; no firm D call. Germline values: CDR1 SGHTA, CDR2 FQGNSA. V was shortened by 5 bases and J by 3 bases, with 10 bases between the two germline ends. This CDR3 comprises 13 residues.